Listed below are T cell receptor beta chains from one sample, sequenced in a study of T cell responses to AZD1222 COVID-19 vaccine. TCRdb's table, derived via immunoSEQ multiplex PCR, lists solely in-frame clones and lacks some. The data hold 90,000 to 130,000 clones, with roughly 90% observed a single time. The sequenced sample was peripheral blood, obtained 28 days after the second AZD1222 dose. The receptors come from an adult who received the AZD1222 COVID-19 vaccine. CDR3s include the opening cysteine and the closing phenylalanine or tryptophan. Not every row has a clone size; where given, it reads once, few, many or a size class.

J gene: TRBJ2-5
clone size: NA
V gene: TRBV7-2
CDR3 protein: CASIPDRTRLETQYF

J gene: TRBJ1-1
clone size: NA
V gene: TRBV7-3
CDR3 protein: CASSLNRVNTEAFF

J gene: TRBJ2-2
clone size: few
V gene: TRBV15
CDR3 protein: CATSLDRQGGDTGELFF

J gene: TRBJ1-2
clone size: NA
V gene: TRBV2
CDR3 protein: CASKADSNYGYTF

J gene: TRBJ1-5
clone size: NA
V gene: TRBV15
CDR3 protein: CATSIGQGSDQPQHF

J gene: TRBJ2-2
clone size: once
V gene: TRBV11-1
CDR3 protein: CASSTRRRGGELFF

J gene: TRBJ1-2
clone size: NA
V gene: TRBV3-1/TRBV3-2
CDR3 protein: CASSQGGGRSYGYTF

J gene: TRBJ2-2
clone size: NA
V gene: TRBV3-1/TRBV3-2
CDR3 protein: CASSGPGTGELFF

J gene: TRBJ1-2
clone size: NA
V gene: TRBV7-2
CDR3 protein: CASSPGQVIYGYTF

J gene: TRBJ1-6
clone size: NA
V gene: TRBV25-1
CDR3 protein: CASSETGGGPLHF

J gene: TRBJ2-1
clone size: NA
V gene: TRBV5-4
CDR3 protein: CAWGQGANEQFF

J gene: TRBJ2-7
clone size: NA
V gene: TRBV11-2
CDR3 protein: CASSLGRQGYEQYF

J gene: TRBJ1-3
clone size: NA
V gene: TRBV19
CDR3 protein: CASSTRDRDNSGNTIYF

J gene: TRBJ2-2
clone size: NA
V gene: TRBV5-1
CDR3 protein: CASSLATGNTGELFF

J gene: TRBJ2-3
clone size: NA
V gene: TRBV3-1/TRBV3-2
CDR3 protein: CASSQTRTSGGSTDTQYF

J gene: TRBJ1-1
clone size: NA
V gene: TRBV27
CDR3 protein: CASSGGGASSEAFF

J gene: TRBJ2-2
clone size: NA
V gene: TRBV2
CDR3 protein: CASSGFRNTGELFF

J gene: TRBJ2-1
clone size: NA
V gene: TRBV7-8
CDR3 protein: CASSPRVFAYNEQFF

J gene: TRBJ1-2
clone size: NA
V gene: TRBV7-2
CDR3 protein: CASSLAHRNYGYTF

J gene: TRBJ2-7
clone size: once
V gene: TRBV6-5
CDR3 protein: CASIWDRDEQYF

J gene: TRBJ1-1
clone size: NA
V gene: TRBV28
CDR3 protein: CASSSGRAEAFF

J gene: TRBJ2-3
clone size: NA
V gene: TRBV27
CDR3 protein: CASRRPSGGADTQYF

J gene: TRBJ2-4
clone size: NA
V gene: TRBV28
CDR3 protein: CASSSVVLAKNIQYF

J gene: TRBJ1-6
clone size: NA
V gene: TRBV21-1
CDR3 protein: CASSGAPGSGSPLHF

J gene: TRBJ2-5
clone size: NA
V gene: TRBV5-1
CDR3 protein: CASGQNLQETQYF

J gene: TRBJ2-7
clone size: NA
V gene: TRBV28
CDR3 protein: CASSSLAGGPYEQYF

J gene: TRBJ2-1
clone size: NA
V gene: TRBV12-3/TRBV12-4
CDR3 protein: CASSLRDQGEQFF